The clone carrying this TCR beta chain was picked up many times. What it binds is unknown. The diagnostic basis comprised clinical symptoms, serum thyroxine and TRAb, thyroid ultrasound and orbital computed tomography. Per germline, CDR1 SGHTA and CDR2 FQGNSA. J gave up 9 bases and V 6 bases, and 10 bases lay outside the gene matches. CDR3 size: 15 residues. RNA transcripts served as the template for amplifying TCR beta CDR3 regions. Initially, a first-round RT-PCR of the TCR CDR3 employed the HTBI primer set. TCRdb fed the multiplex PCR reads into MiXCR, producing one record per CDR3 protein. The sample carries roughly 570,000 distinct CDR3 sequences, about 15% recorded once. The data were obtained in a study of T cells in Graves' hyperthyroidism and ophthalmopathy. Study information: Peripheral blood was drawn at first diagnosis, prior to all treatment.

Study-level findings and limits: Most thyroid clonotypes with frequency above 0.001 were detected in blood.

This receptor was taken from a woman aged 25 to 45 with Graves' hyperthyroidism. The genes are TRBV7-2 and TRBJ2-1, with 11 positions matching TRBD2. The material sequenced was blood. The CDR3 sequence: CASRQTSGIVGEQFF. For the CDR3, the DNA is TGTGCCAGCAGACAGACTAGCGGGATTGTTGGTGAGCAGTTCTTC.